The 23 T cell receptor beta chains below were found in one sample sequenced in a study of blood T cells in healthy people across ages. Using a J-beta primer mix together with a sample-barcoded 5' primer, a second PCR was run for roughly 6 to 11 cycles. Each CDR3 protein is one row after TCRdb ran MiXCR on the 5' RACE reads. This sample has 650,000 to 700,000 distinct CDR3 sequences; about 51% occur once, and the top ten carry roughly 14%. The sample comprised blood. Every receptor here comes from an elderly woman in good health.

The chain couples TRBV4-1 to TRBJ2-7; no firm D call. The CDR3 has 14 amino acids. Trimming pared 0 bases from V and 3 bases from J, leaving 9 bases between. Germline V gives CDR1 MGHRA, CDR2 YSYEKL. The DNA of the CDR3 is TGCGCCAGCAGCCAAGAAGAACTCAGCTACGAGCAGTACTTC. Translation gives CASSQEELSYEQYF.

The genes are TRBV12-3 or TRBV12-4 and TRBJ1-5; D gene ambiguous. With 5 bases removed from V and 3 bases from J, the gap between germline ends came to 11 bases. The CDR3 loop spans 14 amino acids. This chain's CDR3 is CASSERTSNQPQHF. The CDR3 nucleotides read TGTGCCAGCAGTGAAAGGACTTCCAATCAGCCCCAGCATTTT.

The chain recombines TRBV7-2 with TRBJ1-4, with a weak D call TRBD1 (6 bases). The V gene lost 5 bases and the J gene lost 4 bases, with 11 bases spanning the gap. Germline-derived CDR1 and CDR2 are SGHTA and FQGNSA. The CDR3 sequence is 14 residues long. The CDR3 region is CASSKDSDNEKLFF. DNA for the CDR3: TGTGCCAGCAGCAAGGACAGTGATAATGAAAAACTGTTTTTT.

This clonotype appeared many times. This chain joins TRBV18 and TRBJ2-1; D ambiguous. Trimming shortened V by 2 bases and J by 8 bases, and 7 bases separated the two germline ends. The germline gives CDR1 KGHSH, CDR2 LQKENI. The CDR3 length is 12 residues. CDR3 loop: CASSPTRDEQFF. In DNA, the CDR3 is TGTGCCAGCTCACCAACCCGGGATGAGCAGTTCTTC.

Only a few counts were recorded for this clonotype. CDR3 DNA sequence: TGTGCCAGCAGCTCTACCTTTCCTGATCTACGGCAGTTCTTC. Amino acids: CASSSTFPDLRQFF. V is TRBV6-5 and J is TRBJ2-1; D unresolved. V lost 6 bases and J 12 bases, leaving 21 bases between the germline ends. The length of the CDR3 is 14 residues. The V gene's germline CDR1 is MNHEY and CDR2 SVGAGI.

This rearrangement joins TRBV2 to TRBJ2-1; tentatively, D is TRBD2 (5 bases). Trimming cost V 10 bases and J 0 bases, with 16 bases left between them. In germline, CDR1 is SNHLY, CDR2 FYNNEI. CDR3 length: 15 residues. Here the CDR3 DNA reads TGTGCCAACAAAGAGGGAACAACCTCCTACAATGAGCAGTTCTTC. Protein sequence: CANKEGTTSYNEQFF.

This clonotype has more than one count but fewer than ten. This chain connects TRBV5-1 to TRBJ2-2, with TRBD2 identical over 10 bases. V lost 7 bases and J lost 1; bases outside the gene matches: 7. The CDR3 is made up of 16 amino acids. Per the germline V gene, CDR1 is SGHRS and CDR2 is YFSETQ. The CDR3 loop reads CASHLAGVGNTGELFF. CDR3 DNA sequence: TGCGCCAGCCACCTAGCGGGAGTTGGGAACACCGGGGAGCTGTTTTTT.

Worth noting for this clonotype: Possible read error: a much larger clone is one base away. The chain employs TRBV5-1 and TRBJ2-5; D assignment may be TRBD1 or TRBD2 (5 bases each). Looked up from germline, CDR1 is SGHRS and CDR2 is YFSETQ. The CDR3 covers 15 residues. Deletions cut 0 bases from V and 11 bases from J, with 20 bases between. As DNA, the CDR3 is TGCGCCAGCAGCTTGGTAGAGGGGATAGCCTACGGGCAGTACTTC. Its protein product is CASSLVEGIAYGQYF.

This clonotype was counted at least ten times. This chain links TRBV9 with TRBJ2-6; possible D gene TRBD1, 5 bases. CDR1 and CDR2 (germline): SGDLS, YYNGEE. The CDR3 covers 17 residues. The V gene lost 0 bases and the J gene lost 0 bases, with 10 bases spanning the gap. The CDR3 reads CASSVGTTISGANVLTF. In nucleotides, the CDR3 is TGTGCCAGCAGCGTAGGGACAACAATCTCTGGGGCCAACGTCCTGACTTTC.

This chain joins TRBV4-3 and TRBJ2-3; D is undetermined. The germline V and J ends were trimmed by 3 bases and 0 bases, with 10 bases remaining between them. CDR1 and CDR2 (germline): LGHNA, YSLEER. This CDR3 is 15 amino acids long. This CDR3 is CASSQGSFSTDTQYF. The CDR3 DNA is TGCGCCAGCAGCCAGGGAAGTTTTAGCACAGATACGCAGTATTTT.

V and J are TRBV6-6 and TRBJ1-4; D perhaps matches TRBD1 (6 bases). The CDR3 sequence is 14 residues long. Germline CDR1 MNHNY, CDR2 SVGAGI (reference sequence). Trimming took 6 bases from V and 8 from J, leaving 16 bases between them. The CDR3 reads CASRRDTIGEKLFF. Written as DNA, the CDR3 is TGTGCCAGCAGGAGGGACACTATCGGGGAAAAACTGTTTTTT.

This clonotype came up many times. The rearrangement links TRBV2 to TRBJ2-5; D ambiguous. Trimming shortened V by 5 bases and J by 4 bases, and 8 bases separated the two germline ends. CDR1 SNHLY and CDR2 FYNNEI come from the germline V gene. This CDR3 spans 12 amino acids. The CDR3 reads CASSLHAETQYF. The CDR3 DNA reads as TGTGCCAGCAGTTTGCACGCAGAGACCCAGTACTTC.

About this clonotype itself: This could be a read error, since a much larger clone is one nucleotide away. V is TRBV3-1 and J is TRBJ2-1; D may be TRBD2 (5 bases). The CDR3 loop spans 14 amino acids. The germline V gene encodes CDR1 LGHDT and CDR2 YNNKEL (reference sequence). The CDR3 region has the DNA TGTGCCAGCAGCCAAGTAAGGAGGCTTGCGGCCCAGGACTTC. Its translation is CASSQVRRLAAQDF.

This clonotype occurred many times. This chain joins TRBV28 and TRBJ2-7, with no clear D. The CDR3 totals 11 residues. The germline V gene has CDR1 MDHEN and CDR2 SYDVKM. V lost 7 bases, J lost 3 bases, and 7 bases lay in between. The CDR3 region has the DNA TGTGCCAGCAAGAGGAACTACGAGCAGTACTTC. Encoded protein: CASKRNYEQYF.

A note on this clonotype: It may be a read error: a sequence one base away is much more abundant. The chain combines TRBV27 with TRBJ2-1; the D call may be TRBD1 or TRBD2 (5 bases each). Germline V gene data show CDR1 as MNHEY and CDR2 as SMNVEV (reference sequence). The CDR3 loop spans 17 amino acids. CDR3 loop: CASTGGGEAGTYNERFF. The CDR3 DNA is TGTGCCAGCACCGGTGGGGGTGAGGCGGGCACCTACAATGAGCGGTTCTTC.

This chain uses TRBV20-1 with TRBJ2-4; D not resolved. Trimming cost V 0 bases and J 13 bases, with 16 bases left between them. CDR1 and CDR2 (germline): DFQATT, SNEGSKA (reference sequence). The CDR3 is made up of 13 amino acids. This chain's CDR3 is CSARDPPSGPQYF. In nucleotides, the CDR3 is TGCAGTGCTAGAGATCCCCCTTCCGGGCCGCAGTACTTC.

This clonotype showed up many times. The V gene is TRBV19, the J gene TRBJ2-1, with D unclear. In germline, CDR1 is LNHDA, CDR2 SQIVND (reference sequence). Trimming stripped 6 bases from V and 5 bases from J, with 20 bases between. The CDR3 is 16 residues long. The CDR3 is CASSKGNYGKDNEQFF. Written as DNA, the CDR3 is TGTGCCAGTAGCAAGGGAAATTACGGAAAGGACAATGAGCAGTTCTTC.

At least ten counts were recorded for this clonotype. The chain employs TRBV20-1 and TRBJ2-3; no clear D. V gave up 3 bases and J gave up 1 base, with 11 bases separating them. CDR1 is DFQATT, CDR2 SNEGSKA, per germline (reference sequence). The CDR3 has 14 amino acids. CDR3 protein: CSARGPTRTDTQYF. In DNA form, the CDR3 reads TGCAGTGCTAGGGGTCCTACCCGCACAGATACGCAGTATTTT.

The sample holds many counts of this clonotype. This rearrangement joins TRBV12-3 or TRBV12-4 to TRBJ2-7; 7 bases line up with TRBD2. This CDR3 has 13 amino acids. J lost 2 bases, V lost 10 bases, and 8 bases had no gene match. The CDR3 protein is CATTPGGTYEQYF. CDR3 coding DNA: TGTGCCACCACCCCGGGGGGTACCTACGAGCAGTACTTC.

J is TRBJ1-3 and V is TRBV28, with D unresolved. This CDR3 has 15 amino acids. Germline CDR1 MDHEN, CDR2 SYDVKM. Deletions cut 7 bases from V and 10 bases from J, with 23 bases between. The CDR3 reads CASTLTELSGTTIYF. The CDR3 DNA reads TGTGCCAGCACCCTCACCGAGCTCTCGGGAACTACCATATATTTT.

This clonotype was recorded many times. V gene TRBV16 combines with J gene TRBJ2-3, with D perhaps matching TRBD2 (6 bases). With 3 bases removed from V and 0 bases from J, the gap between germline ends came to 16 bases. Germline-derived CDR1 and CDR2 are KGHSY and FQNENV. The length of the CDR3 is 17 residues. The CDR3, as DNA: TGTGCCAGCAGCCAGGACTACCGGAGGGCTAGCACAGATACGCAGTATTTT. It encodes CASSQDYRRASTDTQYF.

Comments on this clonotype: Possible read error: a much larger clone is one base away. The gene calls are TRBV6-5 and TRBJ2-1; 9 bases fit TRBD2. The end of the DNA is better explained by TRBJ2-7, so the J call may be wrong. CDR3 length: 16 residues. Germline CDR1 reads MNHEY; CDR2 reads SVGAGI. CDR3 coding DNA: TGTGCCAGCAGCCTCCAACTAGCGGGCTTTTACAATGAGCAGTACTTC. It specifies CASSLQLAGFYNEQYF.

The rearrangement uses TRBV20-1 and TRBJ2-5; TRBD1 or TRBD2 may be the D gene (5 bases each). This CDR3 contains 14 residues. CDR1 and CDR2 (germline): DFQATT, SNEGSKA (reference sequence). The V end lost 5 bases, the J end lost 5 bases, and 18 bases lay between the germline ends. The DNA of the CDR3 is TGCAGTGCTCCCGATGGGGGACGTCGGGAGACCCAGTACTTC. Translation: CSAPDGGRRETQYF.